A selection of T cell receptor beta chains follows, all from one sample in a study of T cells in Graves' hyperthyroidism and ophthalmopathy. TCRdb passed the multiplex PCR reads through MiXCR, listing each CDR3 protein once. The table records 340,000 or so distinct CDR3 sequences, about 20% of them present only once. Sample: blood. These receptors were collected from a woman between 50 and 59 years old with Graves' hyperthyroidism. CDR3s include the opening cysteine and the closing phenylalanine or tryptophan. Each record gives: D gene, J gene, V gene, CDR3 length, clone size, CDR3 protein, CDR3 DNA. The D gene is left open where the match is weak. Rows may omit the clone size; those that give it use once, few, many or a size class.

TRBD1 | TRBJ1-2 | TRBV2 | 14 | - | CASIVGTGVYGYTF | TGTGCCAGCATAGTCGGGACAGGGGTCTATGGCTACACCTTC
TRBD2 | TRBJ2-5 | TRBV5-1 | 13 | - | CASARGGKETQYF | TGCGCCAGCGCCCGGGGGGGTAAAGAGACCCAGTACTTC
- | TRBJ1-1 | TRBV7-8 | 14 | few | CASSYRAGSTEAFF | TGTGCCAGCAGCTACAGGGCTGGCTCGACTGAAGCTTTCTTT
TRBD2 | TRBJ2-1 | TRBV12-3/TRBV12-4 | 15 | few | CASSLASGTNNEQFF | TGTGCCAGCAGTTTGGCTAGCGGGACCAACAATGAGCAGTTCTTC
TRBD1 | TRBJ1-5 | TRBV2 | 14 | many | CASTGQGVGQPQHF | TGTGCCAGCACGGGACAGGGGGTTGGCCAGCCCCAGCATTTT
- | TRBJ1-2 | TRBV10-3 | 15 | few | CAISESSGGGDGYTF | TGTGCCATCAGTGAGTCCTCTGGGGGAGGAGATGGCTACACCTTC
- | TRBJ2-1 | TRBV5-1 | 16 | many | CASRGGQKDGYNEQFF | TGCGCCAGCAGGGGAGGCCAAAAGGACGGATACAATGAGCAGTTCTTC
- | TRBJ1-2 | TRBV5-1 | 12 | - | CASRADGYGYTF | TGTGCCAGCAGGGCGGATGGGTATGGCTACACCTTC
- | TRBJ1-3 | TRBV5-1 | 18 | - | CASSLELGGRHSGNTIYF | TGCGCCAGCAGCTTGGAGTTGGGGGGACGACACTCTGGAAACACCATATATTTT
- | TRBJ2-3 | TRBV10-3 | 14 | few | CAIGTSGAGDTQYF | TGTGCCATTGGGACGTCTGGAGCGGGAGATACGCAGTATTTT
TRBD1 | TRBJ1-5 | TRBV27 | 15 | many | CASSKDRAGNQPQHF | TGTGCCAGCAGTAAGGACAGGGCGGGGAATCAGCCCCAGCATTTT
TRBD1 | TRBJ2-1 | TRBV5-1 | 14 | many | CASSSGQGFNEQFF | TGCGCCAGCAGCTCGGGACAGGGATTCAATGAGCAGTTCTTC
- | TRBJ2-1 | TRBV12-3/TRBV12-4 | 15 | many | CASSFRSVSYNEQFF | TGTGCCAGCAGTTTTCGATCGGTCTCCTACAATGAGCAGTTCTTC
TRBD1 | TRBJ1-2 | TRBV19 | 18 | - | CASSIGDRVGDPNYGYTF | TGTGCCAGTAGTATTGGGGACAGGGTCGGAGACCCTAACTATGGCTACACCTTC
- | TRBJ2-2 | TRBV7-2 | 15 | few | CASSPQMQETGELFF | TGTGCCAGCAGCCCCCAGATGCAGGAAACCGGGGAGCTGTTTTTT
TRBD2 | TRBJ2-1 | TRBV5-1 | 16 | once | CASRLPGLAGDHEQFF | TGCGCCAGCAGGTTGCCGGGACTAGCGGGAGACCATGAGCAGTTCTTC